This T cell receptor (beta chain) derives from a study of blood T cell repertoires in COVID-19 (dated by TCRdb to 2018 to 2021). At the level of the whole study: The collaborator samples originated in the United States, Italy and Spain and spanned the acute and convalescent phases of COVID-19. The prospective study material was composed of cDNA or gDNA derived from T cells, B-cell-depleted T cells, or PBMCs. A freely available public database, intended as a resource for researchers studying the immune response to SARS-CoV-2, is where the repertoires were released. Sample metadata almost always included a de-identified subject ID, COVID-19 status, age in years and sex. Where HLA class I and class II types were available, the types were taken from metadata supplied by the sample provider, not from assay-based typing. Samples came from the ongoing ImmuneRACE study (first 160 participants) plus 1,254 subjects from 6 global collaborators. The dataset comprised deeply sampled blood TCRbeta repertoires from subjects exposed to, actively infected with, or recovered from COVID-19. General study outcomes and caveats: Clinical and demographic metadata were provided uncurated, with the amount varying by source and participant.

The collaborating institutions used their own protocols to collect whole blood in K2EDTA tubes. For TCRbeta analysis, collaborator samples were shipped as frozen whole blood, as isolated PBMCs, or as DNA extracted from either sample type. Relative to germline, V is 5 bases shorter and J is 8 bases shorter, with 16 bases between their ends. The CDR3 measures 14 amino acids from cysteine to phenylalanine. The CDR3 DNA has 42 bases and is translated from base 1. Per the germline V gene, SGHTA is the CDR1 and FQGTGA is the CDR2. TCRbeta CDR3 regions were amplified from genomic DNA by means of the immunoSEQ Assay, a bias-controlled multiplex PCR. The published analysis was carried out like this. The number of nucleated cells in each sample was estimated by amplification of reference gene primers within the assay. To quantify the absolute abundance of each unique TCRbeta CDR3 rearrangement, sequence reads were collapsed and filtered. Productive Simpson clonality was computed per sample as the square root of Simpson's diversity index over productive rearrangements. Sourced from immuneACCESS, this table was stored by TCRdb with only in-frame sequences that have V and J called. A share of the clones is absent; for the studies checked, an unresolved V gene accounts for under half, and the remainder has no known explanation. V and J calls and clone size follow that table, whereas D and trimming were derived from the DNA. The sample yields 100,000 to 150,000 clones; about 85% were counted once. The ten largest clones add up to more than 6.5% of the sample.

With respect to this clone: Its antigen remains unidentified. No base quality information exists; no much larger clone differs at one position.

The sequenced sample was peripheral blood. The chain employs TRBV7-3 and TRBJ2-1; D gene: possibly TRBD2, on 6 matching bases. This clonotype was obtained from a man older than 75 with active or convalescent COVID-19. This receptor carries the CDR3 CASSLRTWGDEQFF. The DNA sequence is given as TGTGCCAGCAGCCTAAGGACCTGGGGGGATGAGCAGTTCTTC.